The next 31 T cell receptor beta chains were all read from a single sample in a study of T cell responses to AZD1222 COVID-19 vaccine. The protocol was immunoSEQ multiplex PCR, while the TCRdb copy is restricted to in-frame clones and leaves out a portion. The profile covers 95,000 to 100,000 clones, with about 90% appearing a single time and about a tenth taken by the ten largest. The material was peripheral blood, obtained 28 days after the second AZD1222 dose. These receptors came from an adult who received the AZD1222 COVID-19 vaccine.

About this clone: Other nucleotide sequences in the sample specify the same CDR3. V is TRBV18 and J is TRBJ2-5; D unclear. CDR1 and CDR2 (germline): KGHSH, LQKENI. Deletions cut 3 bases from V and 5 bases from J, with 4 bases between. This CDR3 has 11 residues. The CDR3 bases are TGTGCCAGCTCACCTGGGGAGACCCAGTACTTC. Its translation: CASSPGETQYF.

Of note for this clone: This specimen includes other DNA sequences encoding the same CDR3. The gene calls are TRBV6-5 and TRBJ1-5; 7 bases match TRBD1. The CDR3 length is 13 residues. Germline V gene lookup returns CDR1 MNHEY and CDR2 SVGAGI. Trimming removed 5 bases from V and 5 bases from J; junction bases left unmatched: 3. The CDR3 spells CASSRDRDQPQHF. The CDR3 nucleotides read TGTGCCAGCAGTCGCGACAGGGATCAGCCCCAGCATTTT.

V and J are TRBV4-2 and TRBJ2-5, with D possibly TRBD1 on 6 matching bases. From germline, CDR1 is LGHNA and CDR2 YNFKEQ. The CDR3 contains 18 residues. V dropped 0 bases and J dropped 5 bases, with 22 bases sitting between them. The CDR3 reads CASSQESLGPGARETQYF. CDR3 DNA: TGTGCCAGCAGCCAAGAAAGCCTTGGGCCAGGGGCGAGGGAGACCCAGTACTTC.

The chain combines TRBV3-1 (or the pseudogene TRBV3-2) with TRBJ2-7, with D unresolved. CDR3 length: 11 amino acids. Germline-derived CDR1 and CDR2 are LGHDT and YNNKEL (reference sequence). V gave up 0 bases and J gave up 7 bases, with 4 bases separating them. The CDR3 sequence: CASSQEQEQYF. CDR3 nucleotides: TGTGCCAGCAGCCAAGAACAGGAGCAGTACTTC.

This chain links TRBV5-1 with TRBJ1-1, with D perhaps matching TRBD1 (5 bases). Germline V CDR1 and CDR2: SGHRS, YFSETQ. The CDR3 is 14 residues long. Trimming shortened V by 3 bases and J by 3 bases, and 12 bases separated the two germline ends. CDR3 sequence (DNA): TGCGCCAGCAGCTCGCAGGGAGGGGACACTGAAGCTTTCTTT. Protein: CASSSQGGDTEAFF.

This clone was picked up one time. This chain links TRBV4-3 with TRBJ2-2; unclear D gene. This CDR3 is built from 19 residues. Trimming removed 0 bases at V and 2 bases at J, with 19 bases between. Germline V gives CDR1 LGHNA, CDR2 YSLEER. CDR3 protein: CASSQDLTRLGYNTGELFF. DNA of the CDR3: TGCGCCAGCAGCCAAGATTTGACGAGACTGGGCTATAACACCGGGGAGCTGTTTTTT.

In this sample, this clone turned up a few times. The chain links TRBV24-1 to TRBJ1-5, with unresolved D. The CDR3 loop spans 17 amino acids. Germline loops: CDR1 KGHDR, CDR2 SFDVKD. Trimming removed 6 bases from V and 5 bases from J, with 22 bases in between. The CDR3 bases are TGTGCCACCAGTCCCCCGGCCAGGCCCCTCGCTGATCAGCCCCAGCATTTT. Its protein product is CATSPPARPLADQPQHF.

The chain employs TRBV11-2 and TRBJ2-7, with 8 bases aligning to TRBD1. V lost 0 bases, J lost 7 bases, and 2 bases stayed unmatched. Germline CDR1 reads SGHAT; CDR2 reads FQNNGV. The CDR3 length is 13 residues. This CDR3 is CASSLEDRVEQYF. DNA of the CDR3: TGTGCCAGCAGCTTAGAGGACAGGGTAGAGCAGTACTTC.

The genes are TRBV3-1 (or the pseudogene TRBV3-2) and TRBJ2-1, with TRBD2 matching over 12 bases. The CDR3 contains 16 residues. Germline CDR1 and CDR2: LGHDT and YNNKEL (reference sequence). The ends lost 4 bases at V and 6 bases at J; junction bases unmatched: 7. CDR3 sequence: CASSPPTSGGANEQFF. The CDR3 DNA reads TGTGCCAGCAGCCCTCCGACTAGCGGGGGTGCCAATGAGCAGTTCTTC.

The rearrangement uses TRBV5-4 and TRBJ2-5; no firm D call. The germline CDR1 and CDR2 sequences are SGHNT and YYREEE (reference sequence). The V end was cut by 2 bases, the J end by 1 base, with 6 bases between. CDR3 length equals 13 residues. The CDR3 DNA reads as TGTGCCAGCAGCTTAACACCCCAAGAGACCCAGTACTTC. Residues: CASSLTPQETQYF.

V and J are TRBV15 and TRBJ2-1; D unresolved. The ends were cut back, 0 bases at V and 7 bases at J, with 16 bases in the middle. The CDR3 loop spans 16 amino acids. Germline-derived CDR1 and CDR2 are LNHNV and YYDKDF (reference sequence). In nucleotides, the CDR3 is TGTGCCACCAGCAGAGATAGTGGGCTAGTAAGTAATGAGCAGTTCTTC. Translation gives CATSRDSGLVSNEQFF.

CDR3 residues: CASSRDRETQYF. CDR3 sequence (DNA): TGTGCCAGCAGTAGGGACAGAGAGACCCAGTACTTC. The rearrangement joins TRBV5-4 to TRBJ2-5; TRBD1 matches at 7 bases. Germline loops: CDR1 SGHNT, CDR2 YYREEE (reference sequence). The CDR3 has 12 amino acids. Trimming took 5 bases from V and 4 from J; bases not matched to a gene: 2.

The V call is TRBV2, the J call TRBJ1-1, with 7 bases fitting TRBD1. V lost 5 bases and J lost 0; bases outside the gene matches: 0. CDR1 SNHLY and CDR2 FYNNEI come from the germline V gene. The CDR3 runs 13 residues. DNA of the CDR3: TGTGCCAGCAGTACAGGGGTGAACACTGAAGCTTTCTTT. Translated, it gives CASSTGVNTEAFF.

This clone was recorded a few times. The chain recombines TRBV3-1 (or the pseudogene TRBV3-2) with TRBJ1-1, with TRBD1 as a possible D gene (5 bases). The germline gives CDR1 LGHDT, CDR2 YNNKEL (reference sequence). The CDR3 consists of 15 residues. Between the trimmed V and J ends, which lost 3 bases and 2 bases, there was a span of 13 bases. CDR3 in DNA: TGTGCCAGCAGCCAGGGAGGAGGGACCAACACTGAAGCTTTCTTT. Its translation: CASSQGGGTNTEAFF.

V and J are TRBV2 and TRBJ1-2; D is unresolved. This CDR3 is built from 15 residues. Germline CDR1 and CDR2: SNHLY and FYNNEI. The V end was cut by 4 bases, the J end by 2 bases, with 14 bases between. Here the CDR3 reads CASSVVPSANYGYTF. CDR3 in DNA: TGTGCCAGCAGTGTTGTGCCGTCAGCCAACTATGGCTACACCTTC.

V usage is TRBV6-2 or TRBV6-3 and J usage is TRBJ2-7; 12 bases are a match to TRBD2. The V and J ends lost 4 bases and 4 bases, in that order; junction bases with no gene match: 5. The germline gives CDR1 MNHEY, CDR2 SVGEGT. This CDR3 is 15 amino acids long. This CDR3 is CASSFRLAGDYEQYF. CDR3 nucleotides: TGTGCCAGCAGTTTCCGACTAGCGGGGGATTACGAGCAGTACTTC.

Remarks on this clone: The junction shows a germline mismatch at one end, possibly a read error. The V and J genes are TRBV7-7 and TRBJ1-6; D is unclear. Germline V lookup: CDR1 SSHAT, CDR2 FNYEAQ (reference sequence). This CDR3 has 14 amino acids. CDR3 in amino acids: CASSLKQRHSPLHF. Written as DNA, the CDR3 is TGTGCTAGCAGCTTAAAACAGAGGCATTCACCCCTCCACTTT.

The chain joins TRBV6-4 to TRBJ1-1; D may be TRBD1 (6 bases). Germline CDR1 MRHNA, CDR2 SNTAGT. Trimming stripped 0 bases from V and 5 bases from J, with 16 bases between. This CDR3 region has 16 residues. The CDR3 bases are TGTGCCAGCAGTGACTCGATTCACGGACAGTGGACTGAAGCTTTCTTT. Translated, it gives CASSDSIHGQWTEAFF.

This chain links TRBV30 with TRBJ1-5; D may be TRBD1 (5 bases). Trimming cost V 1 base and J 1 base, with 17 bases left between them. Germline assignment: CDR1 GTSNPN and CDR2 SVGIG (reference sequence). The CDR3 sequence is 17 residues long. The CDR3: CAWSAGRTIGSNQPQHF. In nucleotides, the CDR3 is TGTGCCTGGAGTGCCGGGAGGACAATAGGGAGCAATCAGCCCCAGCATTTT.

V is TRBV9 and J is TRBJ2-5; D unresolved. Germline V gives CDR1 SGDLS, CDR2 YYNGEE. The V end lost 7 bases, the J end lost 5 bases, and 15 bases lay between the germline ends. The CDR3 consists of 13 residues. Written as DNA, the CDR3 is TGTGCCAGCTCCCCCGGCCTGATTGAGACCCAGTACTTC. Protein: CASSPGLIETQYF.

This clone has a handful of counts. The chain combines TRBV2 with TRBJ1-2; 10 bases align to TRBD1. Trimming took 5 bases from V and 8 from J; bases not matched to a gene: 5. Per germline, CDR1 SNHLY and CDR2 FYNNEI. This CDR3 has 13 amino acids. In DNA, the CDR3 is TGTGCCAGCAGTCCTGGGACAGGGGTCGGCTACACCTTC. Protein product: CASSPGTGVGYTF.

The rearrangement uses TRBV5-1 and TRBJ2-5, with D possibly called TRBD1 or TRBD2 (5 bases each). Trimming cost V 4 bases and J 3 bases, with 13 bases left between them. The CDR3 consists of 14 residues. In germline, CDR1 is SGHRS, CDR2 YFSETQ. Here the CDR3 DNA reads TGCGCCAGCAGCGTAGGGACGATCGAAGAGACCCAGTACTTC. This codes for CASSVGTIEETQYF.

The CDR3 DNA is TGTGCCAGCTCACCGGCAGGGGTTCGGGAGACCCAGTACTTC. As protein: CASSPAGVRETQYF. The chain links TRBV18 to TRBJ2-5, with a tentative D call TRBD1 (6 bases). The CDR3 loop spans 14 amino acids. The V end was cut by 3 bases, the J end by 5 bases, with 13 bases between. CDR1 is KGHSH and CDR2 is LQKENI in the germline V gene.

This clone came up once. This chain's CDR3 is CASETRMGLAMVRELFF. The CDR3 DNA sequence: TGTGCCAGTGAAACAAGGATGGGACTAGCGATGGTCCGGGAGCTGTTTTTT. The chain combines TRBV11-2 with TRBJ2-2, with 10 bases aligning to TRBD2. With 9 bases clipped from V and 9 bases from J, the junction kept 19 bases outside the gene matches. The CDR3 is made up of 17 amino acids. Germline V lookup: CDR1 SGHAT, CDR2 FQNNGV.

The gene calls are TRBV6-6 and TRBJ2-2; 11 nucleotides align to TRBD2. J was trimmed by 4 bases and V by 6 bases; bases with no gene match: 1. The CDR3 length is 14 residues. Germline V gene data show CDR1 as MNHNY and CDR2 as SVGAGI (reference sequence). Here the CDR3 reads CASRLAGVTGELFF. For the CDR3, the DNA is TGTGCCAGCAGACTAGCGGGAGTCACCGGGGAGCTGTTTTTT.

V and J are TRBV18 and TRBJ2-1; D is ambiguous. The CDR3 runs 13 residues. Looked up from germline, CDR1 is KGHSH and CDR2 is LQKENI. V lost 1 base to trimming and J lost 8 bases, with 9 bases between them. The CDR3 loop reads CASSPLWADEQFF. DNA for the CDR3: TGTGCCAGCTCACCACTGTGGGCAGATGAGCAGTTCTTC.

This chain connects TRBV12-3 or TRBV12-4 to TRBJ1-2, with D possibly TRBD1 on 5 matching bases. This CDR3 is built from 13 residues. Trimming stripped 5 bases from V and 6 bases from J, with 13 bases between. CDR3 nucleotide sequence: TGTGCCAGCAGTCTGGAGGGGATCAATGGCTACACCTTC. Its protein product is CASSLEGINGYTF.

The chain carries TRBV3-1 (or the pseudogene TRBV3-2) and TRBJ2-1; 8 bases are a match to TRBD2. Germline-derived CDR1 and CDR2 are LGHDT and YNNKEL (reference sequence). Germline trimming cut 4 bases from V and 9 bases from J; bases unmatched to any gene: 8. This CDR3 has 14 amino acids. The CDR3 region has the DNA TGTGCCAGCAGCCTTCTGGGACTAGGCGGTGAGCAGTTCTTC. Translation: CASSLLGLGGEQFF.

This clone occurred a few times. The chain employs TRBV5-1 and TRBJ1-1; no definite D call. V lost 0 bases and J lost 4, with 10 bases in between. The CDR3 is 14 residues long. Germline V gene sequence: CDR1 SGHRS, CDR2 YFSETQ. CDR3 loop: CASSLALGATEAFF. CDR3 nucleotides: TGCGCCAGCAGCTTGGCACTGGGCGCCACTGAAGCTTTCTTT.

V is TRBV4-1 and J is TRBJ1-5, with D perhaps matching TRBD1 (5 bases). The CDR3 covers 15 residues. V was trimmed by 0 bases and J by 6 bases, leaving 12 bases between them. Germline CDR1 and CDR2: MGHRA and YSYEKL. The CDR3 sequence is CASSQDSQGSQPQHF. The CDR3 bases are TGCGCCAGCAGCCAAGATAGTCAGGGCAGTCAGCCCCAGCATTTT.

The CDR3 bases are TGCGCCAGCAGTGGCCTCATGAACACTGAAGCTTTCTTT. It specifies CASSGLMNTEAFF. This sequence joins TRBV10-2 and TRBJ1-1, with D hard to call. V was clipped by 4 bases and J by 0 bases, with 6 bases between them. CDR1 WSHSY and CDR2 SAAADI come from the germline V gene. This CDR3 has 13 residues.